This T cell receptor beta chain is drawn from a study of T cell responses to AZD1222 COVID-19 vaccine. General study findings and limits: Just a handful of people given AZD1222 tested seropositive at baseline. With two AZD1222 doses given, Spike-specific TCR breadth and depth both rose.

Only in-frame clones appear in the TCRdb table, and some are missing; sequencing was by immunoSEQ multiplex PCR. The sample consists of about 150,000 clones, 89% of them appearing once. The CDR3 has 13 amino acids. V was trimmed by 3 bases and J by 7 bases, leaving 10 bases between them. Comments on this clone: The target antigen is unknown.

The V gene is TRBV12-3 or TRBV12-4, the J gene TRBJ1-5; D gene unclear. The sample here was peripheral blood, taken on day 0 of AZD1222 vaccination. The clonotype comes from an adult in good health. CDR3 residues: CASSFSTRQPQHF. Here the CDR3 DNA reads TGTGCCAGCAGTTTTTCGACGCGGCAGCCCCAGCATTTT.